This is a list of T cell receptor beta chains from one sample in a study of cytomegalovirus exposure and HLA in healthy donors. TCRdb's copy holds only in-frame clones and misses some; the assay was immunoSEQ multiplex PCR. The table records 150,000 to 200,000 clones, 60% to 85% of them present only once. Input material: PBMCs. The receptor set was obtained from a woman aged 40 to 50 in good health and CMV-seronegative. Each CDR3 is given with its conserved first and last residue. The D gene is left open where the match is weak. Size is omitted from some rows. Given values are once, few, many or a class for expanded clones.

TGTGCCAGCAGTGAATCCTTAGTAAACACCGGGGAGCTGTTTTTT	CASSESLVNTGELFF	-	TRBJ2-2	TRBV2	-
TGCGCCAGCAGCTTGGAGGTAGCGGGAGCGGCAGATACGCAGTATTTT	CASSLEVAGAADTQYF	TRBD2	TRBJ2-3	TRBV5-1	-
TGTGCCAGCAGCTGGGCCCCCCAAGAGACCCAGTACTTC	CASSWAPQETQYF	-	TRBJ2-5	TRBV7-3	-
TGCAGCGTCATTCCATCAGGGGGCCGAGAGACCCAGTACTTC	CSVIPSGGRETQYF	TRBD1	TRBJ2-5	TRBV29-1	-
TGTGCCAGCAGTTTATCGGCAGGGGGCGGGAATGGCTACACCTTC	CASSLSAGGGNGYTF	TRBD1	TRBJ1-2	TRBV27	-
TGCGCCAGCAGCTGGGGGACAGGGGGCTATGGCTACACCTTC	CASSWGTGGYGYTF	TRBD1	TRBJ1-2	TRBV5-1	-
TGCAGCGCTGGAGGATTTAACACTGAAGCTTTCTTT	CSAGGFNTEAFF	-	TRBJ1-1	TRBV29-1	-
TGTGCCAGCAGCTTAGGGGGCAGGGGAAATGAAAAACTGTTTTTT	CASSLGGRGNEKLFF	-	TRBJ1-4	TRBV7-2	-
TGTGCCAGCAGCTTGGTACAGGGCTCGTACACCGGGGAGCTGTTTTTT	CASSLVQGSYTGELFF	-	TRBJ2-2	TRBV5-6	few
TGTGCCAGCAGCCAAGAGCGGGCCAGCCACGGGTTCTTC	CASSQERASHGFF	-	TRBJ2-1	TRBV4-2	few
TGTGCCAGCTCACTAGCGGGAGTCGGGTCCTACGAGCAGTACTTC	CASSLAGVGSYEQYF	TRBD2	TRBJ2-7	TRBV18	-
TGTGCCAGCAGCCGGGGCGGGGAGGGGCTTTCCTACGAGCAGTACTTC	CASSRGGEGLSYEQYF	TRBD2	TRBJ2-7	TRBV13	-
TGTGCCAGCACCCCAGGGGGCGAAAAACTGTTTTTT	CASTPGGEKLFF	TRBD1	TRBJ1-4	TRBV11-3	-
TGTGCCAGCAGCTTAGCTTGGGACTACGGTGAAAAACTGTTTTTT	CASSLAWDYGEKLFF	-	TRBJ1-4	TRBV7-9	-
TGTGCCTGGAGCGACGCTAGCGGGAGTTACAATGAGCAGTTCTTC	CAWSDASGSYNEQFF	TRBD2	TRBJ2-1	TRBV30	-
TGTGCCAGCAGCTATACTAGCGGACAAAACACCGGGGAGCTGTTTTTT	CASSYTSGQNTGELFF	TRBD2	TRBJ2-2	TRBV7-2	-
TGTGCCAGCAGCCTCGGGACTAGCGGATACAATGAGCAGTTCTTC	CASSLGTSGYNEQFF	TRBD2	TRBJ2-1	TRBV5-5	-
TGTGCCCACAAGGGGGAAAGGGATGGCTACACCTTC	CAHKGERDGYTF	-	TRBJ1-2	TRBV30	-